One and the same sample provided the 28 T cell receptor beta chains below, sequenced in a study of cytomegalovirus exposure and HLA in healthy donors. PCR was performed using 60 Vbeta and 13 Jbeta primers. Libraries were prepared by immunoSEQ multiplex PCR; TCRdb keeps only in-frame clonotypes and omits some of them. The sample shows more than 110,000 clones, around 10% of them seen only once. The material sequenced was PBMCs. Source of these receptors: a man aged 50-59 years in good health and CMV-seronegative.

The J gene is TRBJ2-7, the V gene TRBV6-5; 9 bases are shared with TRBD2. The germline V gene encodes CDR1 MNHEY and CDR2 SVGAGI. CDR3 length: 15 residues. Trimming cost V 6 bases and J 3 bases; bases outside gene matches: 9. The CDR3 bases are TGTGCCAGCAGCCCGGGAGCGGGGGGCCTCTACGAGCAGTACTTC. It is translated as CASSPGAGGLYEQYF.

This chain uses TRBV7-3 with TRBJ2-5; 14 nucleotides line up with TRBD2. The CDR3 has 16 amino acids. The germline CDR1 and CDR2 sequences are SGHTA and FQGTGA. J was trimmed by 1 base and V by 5 bases; bases with no gene match: 3. For the CDR3, the DNA is TGTGCCAGCAGCCAAGGACTAGCGGGGGGCCAAGAGACCCAGTACTTC. This gives the protein CASSQGLAGGQETQYF.

This clone showed up just a few times. The rearrangement joins TRBV7-9 to TRBJ1-5; a weak D match, TRBD1 (5 bases). The CDR3 has 13 amino acids. With 1 base removed from V and 7 bases from J, the gap between germline ends came to 8 bases. Germline V gene data show CDR1 as SEHNR and CDR2 as FQNEAQ (reference sequence). The CDR3 loop is CASSLEGFQPQHF. Written as DNA, the CDR3 is TGTGCCAGCAGCTTAGAGGGGTTCCAGCCCCAGCATTTT. Looking up the rest from reference TRBV7-9 and TRBJ1-5 gives the full variable domain: DTGVSQNPRHKITKRGQNVTFRCDPISEHNRLYWYRQTLGQGPEFLTYFQNEAQLEKSRLLSDRFSAERPKGSFSTLEIQRTEQGDSAMYLCASSLEGFQPQHFGDGTRLSIL.

The gene calls are TRBV7-2 and TRBJ1-4; perhaps TRBD1 as D (5 bases). With 3 bases removed from V and 8 bases from J, the gap between germline ends came to 16 bases. CDR1 and CDR2 (germline): SGHTA, FQGNSA. This CDR3 region has 15 residues. CDR3 loop: CASSFSRGGYEKLFF. For the CDR3, the DNA is TGTGCCAGCAGCTTCTCCCGCGGGGGGTACGAAAAACTGTTTTTT.

The V and J genes are TRBV14 and TRBJ1-1, with 8 bases fitting TRBD1. V lost 4 bases and J lost 5; bases outside the gene matches: 6. The CDR3 consists of 14 residues. CDR1 is SGHDN, CDR2 FVKESK, per germline. The CDR3 DNA reads as TGTGCCAGCAGCCTACTAGGACAGGGAACTGAAGCTTTCTTT. Amino acid sequence: CASSLLGQGTEAFF.

In its sample, this clone was seen a few times. In DNA, the CDR3 is TGTGCCAGCAGTGATAGGGAGGGCCCCCAAGAGACCCAGTACTTC. Its protein product is CASSDREGPQETQYF. This chain links TRBV25-1 with TRBJ2-5; 7 bases match TRBD2. The CDR3 extends over 15 amino acids. The junction had 5 bases not matched to a gene; V was cut back by 3 bases and J by 1 base. Germline CDR1 reads MGHDK; CDR2 reads SYGVNS. The variable domain in full, with the rest retrieved from reference TRBV25-1 and TRBJ2-5, is EADIYQTPRYLVIGTGKKITLECSQTMGHDKMYWYQQDPGMELHLIHYSYGVNSTEKGDLSSESTVSRIRTEHFPLTLESARPSHTSQYLCASSDREGPQETQYFGPGTRLLVL.

This clone turned up a few times. This chain uses TRBV12-2 with TRBJ2-7; the DNA was not compared with TRBD1, the D call given in the table. TRBV12-2 is annotated as a pseudogene. There are 12 residues in the CDR3. DNA of the CDR3: TGTGCAAGTCCCTTCCCGAGGGGGGAGCAGTACTTC. It is translated as CASPFPRGEQYF.

This clone has more than one count but fewer than ten. The J gene is TRBJ2-2, the V gene TRBV7-7; unclear D gene. CDR1 SSHAT and CDR2 FNYEAQ come from the germline V gene (reference sequence). Trimming removed 2 bases from V and 8 bases from J, with 6 bases in between. This CDR3 is 12 amino acids long. In DNA form, the CDR3 reads TGTGCCAGCAGCTTAAACAGTGGGGAGCTGTTTTTT. Translating gives CASSLNSGELFF. Drawing the rest from reference TRBV7-7 and TRBJ2-2, the complete variable domain is GAGVSQSPRYKVTKRGQDVTLRCDPISSHATLYWYQQALGQGPEFLTYFNYEAQPDKSGLPSDRFSAERPEGSISTLTIQRTEQRDSAMYRCASSLNSGELFFGEGSRLTVL.

The J gene is TRBJ1-6, the V gene TRBV12-2. TRBV12-2 is a recognized pseudogene. This CDR3 region has 18 residues. CDR3 region: CASRLVQARGSYNSPLHF. CDR3 sequence (DNA): TGTGCAAGTCGCTTAGTGCAGGCCCGGGGCTCCTATAATTCACCCCTCCACTTT.

This chain uses TRBV27 with TRBJ2-1; 13 nucleotides agree with TRBD2. CDR1 is MNHEY, CDR2 SMNVEV, per germline (reference sequence). Trimming removed 7 bases from V and 2 bases from J; junction bases left unmatched: 2. This CDR3 is 15 amino acids long. CDR3 sequence (DNA): TGTGCCAGCAAAGGACTAGCGGGGGCCTACAATGAGCAGTTCTTC. Protein sequence: CASKGLAGAYNEQFF.

This clone came up a few times. CDR3 DNA: TGTGCCAGCAGCTTGTCGTTAGGCGGACTGAATGAGCAGTTCTTC. This translates into CASSLSLGGLNEQFF. The rearrangement joins TRBV7-9 to TRBJ2-1, with a possible D match to TRBD2 (5 bases). Germline V gene data show CDR1 as SEHNR and CDR2 as FQNEAQ (reference sequence). The CDR3 sequence is 15 residues long. With 3 bases removed from V and 7 bases from J, the gap between germline ends came to 16 bases.

This chain joins TRBV5-1 and TRBJ1-1; D uncertain. This CDR3 contains 16 residues. V gave up 4 bases and J gave up 4 bases, with 20 bases separating them. Germline CDR1 and CDR2: SGHRS and YFSETQ. Here the CDR3 DNA reads TGCGCCAGCAGCCTCGGGATAATTCAAGCGGGCACTGAAGCTTTCTTT. Its protein is CASSLGIIQAGTEAFF.

This clone was seen more than once but under ten times. This chain links TRBV18 with TRBJ2-5, with D possibly matching TRBD2 (6 bases). Germline CDR1 and CDR2: KGHSH and LQKENI. V lost 2 bases, J lost 3 bases, and 7 bases lay in between. The CDR3 covers 13 residues. The CDR3 DNA follows: TGTGCCAGCTCACCATCGGGGGAAGAGACCCAGTACTTC. It translates to CASSPSGEETQYF.

This chain joins TRBV11-1 and TRBJ1-2; the match to TRBD1 covers 7 bases. The germline V gene encodes CDR1 SGHAT and CDR2 FQDESV (reference sequence). V lost 3 bases and J lost 4; bases outside the gene matches: 2. The CDR3 is 13 residues long. The DNA for the CDR3 is TGTGCCAGCAGCTTGGACAGGATCTATGGCTACACCTTC. The encoded protein is CASSLDRIYGYTF. The whole variable domain, filled in from reference TRBV11-1 and TRBJ1-2, reads EAEVAQSPRYKITEKSQAVAFWCDPISGHATLYWYRQILGQGPELLVQFQDESVVDDSQLPKDRFSAERLKGVDSTLKIQPAELGDSAMYLCASSLDRIYGYTFGSGTRLTVV.

This clone was observed a handful of times. The gene calls are TRBV23-1 and TRBJ1-2, with unresolved D. TRBV23-1 carries the ORF label, with uncertain function. The CDR3 runs 12 residues. V shed 3 bases and J shed 1 base, with 3 bases lying between them. CDR3 DNA: TGCGCCAGCAGTCACTGTAACTATGGCTACACCTTC. As protein: CASSHCNYGYTF.

This clone was recorded a few times. This chain's CDR3 is CASSRAGHRADGYTF. In DNA form, the CDR3 reads TGTGCCAGCAGCCGAGCCGGACATAGAGCCGACGGCTACACCTTC. The chain has TRBV14 and TRBJ1-2; D is possibly TRBD1 (5 bases). This CDR3 spans 15 amino acids. Trimming pared 4 bases from V and 8 bases from J, leaving 20 bases between. Germline V gives CDR1 SGHDN, CDR2 FVKESK.

This clone was seen more than once but under ten times. CDR3 amino acids: CSVELVKGTGPYEQYF. The CDR3 region has the DNA TGCAGCGTTGAGCTGGTTAAGGGGACAGGGCCCTACGAGCAGTACTTC. The chain uses TRBV29-1 and TRBJ2-7; 9 nucleotides line up with TRBD1. The V gene end was trimmed by 3 bases and the J gene end by 2 bases; junction bases not matched to a gene: 11. The CDR3 covers 16 residues. CDR1 SQVTM and CDR2 ANQGSEA come from the germline V gene.

The V call is TRBV5-6, the J call TRBJ2-3; 14 bases are a match to TRBD2. The germline V gene has CDR1 SGHDT and CDR2 YYEEEE. The CDR3 totals 17 residues. V trimming: 3 bases; J trimming: 4 bases; junction bases outside the gene matches: 7. CDR3 nucleotide sequence: TGTGCCAGCAGCTGGCTGACTAGCGGGAGGGGTTCAGATACGCAGTATTTT. Encoded protein: CASSWLTSGRGSDTQYF.

The chain carries TRBV18 and TRBJ2-7; 7 nucleotides align to TRBD1. Germline trimming cut 2 bases from V and 2 bases from J; bases unmatched to any gene: 6. The CDR3 spans 15 residues. Germline values: CDR1 KGHSH, CDR2 LQKENI. CDR3 coding DNA: TGTGCCAGCTCACCATTGGGGACAGACCCCTACGAGCAGTACTTC. It yields the protein CASSPLGTDPYEQYF.

The V and J genes are TRBV7-9 and TRBJ2-5; D gene ambiguous. Trimming shortened V by 3 bases and J by 5 bases, and 10 bases separated the two germline ends. The CDR3 totals 13 residues. CDR1 is SEHNR, CDR2 FQNEAQ, per germline (reference sequence). This CDR3 reads CASSFGDRETQYF. In DNA form, the CDR3 reads TGTGCCAGCAGCTTCGGAGATCGGGAGACCCAGTACTTC.

This clone was found a few times. This chain joins TRBV6-6 and TRBJ1-5, with TRBD1 as a possible D gene (5 bases). The CDR3 is made up of 15 amino acids. Trimming took 4 bases from V and 2 from J, leaving 12 bases between them. The germline V gene encodes CDR1 MNHNY and CDR2 SVGAGI (reference sequence). The CDR3 loop is CASSSAGGGNQPQHF. CDR3 nucleotides: TGTGCCAGCAGTTCCGCGGGGGGGGGCAATCAGCCCCAGCATTTT.

This clone has a handful of counts. This chain joins TRBV11-2 and TRBJ2-1; D ambiguous. Trimming took 5 bases from V and 6 from J, leaving 14 bases between them. The CDR3 consists of 14 residues. Germline CDR1 is SGHAT and CDR2 is FQNNGV. In DNA, the CDR3 is TGTGCCAGCAGCCCCCGACTCAACGGCAATGAGCAGTTCTTC. Amino acid sequence: CASSPRLNGNEQFF.

This clone has only a few counts. The chain couples TRBV6-1 to TRBJ2-5, with D possibly being TRBD2 (6 bases). The DNA end is more similar to TRBJ2-7, so the J call may be wrong. CDR1 is MNHNS, CDR2 SASEGT, per germline. The CDR3 covers 14 residues. The CDR3 DNA reads TGTGCCAGCACTAAAAGGGACTCCCTTAACGAGCAGTACTTC. Its translation: CASTKRDSLNEQYF.

This clone came up a few times. The rearrangement joins TRBV9 to TRBJ2-3; TRBD2 agrees at 7 bases. Germline trimming cut 0 bases from V and 2 bases from J; bases unmatched to any gene: 3. Germline assignment: CDR1 SGDLS and CDR2 YYNGEE. This CDR3 is built from 15 residues. The CDR3 spells CASSVGTSFTDTQYF. Written as DNA, the CDR3 is TGTGCCAGCAGCGTAGGGACTAGTTTCACAGATACGCAGTATTTT.

J is TRBJ1-1 and V is TRBV14; D is possibly TRBD1 (5 bases). V lost 0 bases to trimming and J lost 10 bases, with 9 bases between them. There are 12 residues in the CDR3. The germline V gene has CDR1 SGHDN and CDR2 FVKESK. The CDR3 DNA reads as TGTGCCAGCAGCCAAGACAGGGTGAGAGCTTTCTTT. It encodes CASSQDRVRAFF.

CDR3 in amino acids: CASSPGTGGGGNQPQHF. In DNA form, the CDR3 reads TGTGCCAGCTCACCCGGGACAGGGGGCGGTGGCAATCAGCCCCAGCATTTT. The chain couples TRBV18 to TRBJ1-5; 12 bases line up with TRBD1. The V and J ends lost 3 bases and 2 bases, in that order; junction bases with no gene match: 5. CDR3 length: 17 residues. Germline CDR1 KGHSH, CDR2 LQKENI.

This clone came up a few times. The V and J genes are TRBV18 and TRBJ2-1; 8 bases map to TRBD2. This CDR3 contains 15 residues. Germline-derived CDR1 and CDR2 are KGHSH and LQKENI. The J segment lost 9 bases and the V segment lost 6 bases, leaving 13 bases of the junction unmatched. CDR3 sequence reads: CASSPVSGSGSEQFF. CDR3 bases: TGTGCCAGCTCCCCAGTAAGCGGGAGTGGCAGTGAGCAGTTCTTC.

The rearrangement joins TRBV5-1 to TRBJ2-2, with unresolved D. CDR1 and CDR2 (germline): SGHRS, YFSETQ. Trimming removed 6 bases from V and 0 bases from J, with 9 bases in between. CDR3 length equals 14 residues. CDR3 nucleotides: TGCGCCAGCAATCAGAACGCGAACACCGGGGAGCTGTTTTTT. Translated: CASNQNANTGELFF.